The 20 T cell receptor beta chains presented below share a single source sample, sequenced in a study of T cells in Graves' hyperthyroidism and ophthalmopathy. Using RNA transcripts as the source, TCR beta CDR3 regions were amplified. First-round RT-PCR with HTBI primers amplified the TCR CDR3 region. TCRdb reanalysed the multiplex PCR reads using MiXCR and keeps one entry per CDR3 protein. The table shows approximately 430,000 distinct CDR3 sequences, with over 12% occurring only once. The sample was blood. These receptor sequences come from a man aged 18 to 30 with Graves' ophthalmopathy.

This clonotype has at least ten counts. The chain couples TRBV11-2 to TRBJ2-3; TRBD2 matches at 9 bases. Germline CDR1 is SGHAT and CDR2 is FQNNGV. The V and J ends lost 1 base and 1 base, in that order; junction bases with no gene match: 15. This CDR3 has 20 amino acids. The CDR3 DNA follows: TGTGCCAGCAGCTTAGGACCCAGCGGGGGGAAGTTGGGTGGCACAGATACGCAGTATTTT. This codes for CASSLGPSGGKLGGTDTQYF.

The chain employs TRBV18 and TRBJ2-5; D may be TRBD1 (6 bases). The V and J ends lost 3 bases and 1 base respectively, with 12 bases between them. Looked up from germline, CDR1 is KGHSH and CDR2 is LQKENI. The CDR3 length is 15 residues. CDR3 region: CASSPETGVQETQYF. DNA of the CDR3: TGTGCCAGCTCACCGGAGACAGGAGTCCAAGAGACCCAGTACTTC.

This sequence joins TRBV9 and TRBJ2-7, with a weak D call TRBD2 (6 bases). V was pared by 4 bases and J by 3 bases, with 17 bases between. The CDR3 spans 15 residues. Germline CDR1 SGDLS, CDR2 YYNGEE. CDR3: CASSPPAGGFYEQYF. The CDR3 DNA follows: TGTGCCAGCAGCCCCCCGGCCGGAGGGTTCTACGAGCAGTACTTC.

The table lists this clonotype with a count of one. A much larger clone sits a single nucleotide away, making a read error possible. This chain uses TRBV29-1 with TRBJ2-1, with TRBD1 matching over 8 bases. Matching the DNA end better, TRBJ2-7 makes the J call doubtful. Germline CDR1 is SQVTM and CDR2 is ANQGSEA. The CDR3 contains 12 residues. DNA of the CDR3: TGCAGCGCTATGGACAGGGACAATGAGCAGTACTTC. It yields the protein CSAMDRDNEQYF.

This clonotype was counted at least ten times. The J gene is TRBJ2-1, the V gene TRBV6-1, with D perhaps TRBD2 (5 bases). Trimming shortened V by 5 bases and J by 10 bases, and 15 bases separated the two germline ends. This CDR3 has 13 amino acids. Germline CDR1 is MNHNS and CDR2 is SASEGT. The CDR3 region is CASSRTAGREQFF. The CDR3 DNA follows: TGTGCCAGCAGTCGGACTGCGGGCCGCGAGCAGTTCTTC.

There are many counts of this clonotype. The V call is TRBV7-2, the J call TRBJ2-1, with 11 bases aligning to TRBD2. The ends lost 5 bases at V and 3 bases at J; junction bases unmatched: 9. The germline gives CDR1 SGHTA, CDR2 FQGNSA. There are 17 residues in the CDR3. Here the CDR3 reads CASSLVGTSGIYNEQFF. CDR3 in DNA: TGTGCCAGCAGCCTGGTAGGGACTAGCGGCATCTACAATGAGCAGTTCTTC.

This clonotype appeared many times. This rearrangement joins TRBV11-2 to TRBJ2-7, with D possibly being TRBD2 (6 bases). The CDR3 has 14 residues. Germline-derived CDR1 and CDR2 are SGHAT and FQNNGV. Between the trimmed V and J ends, which lost 1 base and 2 bases, there was a span of 9 bases. This CDR3 is CASSLGGLPYEQYF. In DNA, the CDR3 is TGTGCCAGCAGCTTAGGGGGACTCCCCTACGAGCAGTACTTC.

There are a few counts of this clonotype. The rearrangement joins TRBV6-5 to TRBJ1-6, with TRBD1 matching over 10 bases. The CDR3 is 15 amino acids. Germline V gene data show CDR1 as MNHEY and CDR2 as SVGAGI. Trimming at V came to 2 bases and at J to 7 bases, leaving 2 bases not matched to a gene. CDR3 bases: TGTGCCAGCAGTTACGAGGGACAGGGGAATTCACCCCTCCACTTT. Translating gives CASSYEGQGNSPLHF.

This clonotype was seen repeatedly, ten times or more. V is TRBV20-1 and J is TRBJ1-2, with D possibly matching TRBD1 (5 bases). Trimming took 5 bases from V and 6 from J, leaving 16 bases between them. Per the germline V gene, CDR1 is DFQATT and CDR2 is SNEGSKA (reference sequence). The CDR3 is 13 amino acids. The CDR3 here is CSADPGRENGYTF. As DNA, the CDR3 is TGCAGTGCTGATCCAGGGAGAGAAAATGGCTACACCTTC.

Turning to this clonotype: This could be a read error, since a much larger clone is one nucleotide away. CDR3 protein: CAGSPARSSYEQYF. The CDR3 DNA reads TGTGCCGGCTCCCCTGCGCGGAGCTCCTACGAGCAGTACTTC. The chain is built from TRBV6-5 and TRBJ2-7; no firm D call. Trimming pared 11 bases from V and 0 bases from J, leaving 17 bases between. The CDR3 totals 14 residues. CDR1 is MNHEY and CDR2 is SVGAGI in the germline V gene.

This clonotype was observed at least ten times. The rearrangement links TRBV18 to TRBJ2-1; maybe TRBD1 (6 bases). This CDR3 has 15 amino acids. Between the trimmed V and J ends, which lost 1 base and 2 bases, there was a span of 9 bases. Germline CDR1 and CDR2: KGHSH and LQKENI. The CDR3 protein is CASSPRQETYNEQFF. The CDR3 coding sequence is TGTGCCAGCTCACCACGACAGGAGACCTACAATGAGCAGTTCTTC.

The chain uses TRBV11-3 and TRBJ2-1; 10 bases align to TRBD2. CDR1 SGHNT and CDR2 YENEEA come from the germline V gene. The CDR3 spans 14 residues. The V segment lost 4 bases and the J segment 9 bases; nucleotides outside the gene matches: 6. The CDR3, as DNA: TGTGCCAGCAGCTCGACGAGCGGGGGGGTTGAGCAGTTCTTC. It codes for CASSSTSGGVEQFF.

There are many counts of this clonotype. V and J are TRBV20-1 and TRBJ1-1, with 9 bases aligning to TRBD1. V dropped 6 bases and J dropped 4; count of bases not matched to a gene: 6. The CDR3 length is 13 residues. The germline gives CDR1 DFQATT, CDR2 SNEGSKA (reference sequence). DNA of the CDR3: TGCAGTGCGCCCGGGACAGGGCCCACTGAAGCTTTCTTT. It translates to CSAPGTGPTEAFF.

This clonotype was detected many times. CDR3 sequence reads: CASSQWTGGVRGAFF. CDR3 bases: TGTGCCAGCAGCCAATGGACAGGGGGCGTAAGGGGGGCTTTCTTT. This chain joins TRBV3-1 and TRBJ1-1; 11 bases agree with TRBD1. Germline V gene lookup returns CDR1 LGHDT and CDR2 YNNKEL (reference sequence). The J segment lost 11 bases and the V segment lost 2 bases, leaving 10 bases of the junction unmatched. The CDR3 has 15 residues.

The sample holds many counts of this clonotype. The rearrangement uses TRBV11-2 and TRBJ2-7, with 7 bases aligning to TRBD1. Germline-derived CDR1 and CDR2 are SGHAT and FQNNGV. V shed 5 bases and J 6 bases; nucleotides not matched to a gene: 13. This CDR3 comprises 15 residues. The CDR3 bases are TGTGCCAGCAGCCCGTGGACAGGAATATTGGGCGAGCAGTACTTC. This translates into CASSPWTGILGEQYF.

This clonotype was detected many times. The chain combines TRBV2 with TRBJ2-3; the D is unclear. The CDR3 sequence is 16 residues long. Germline V gives CDR1 SNHLY, CDR2 FYNNEI. Trimming shortened V by 4 bases and J by 2 bases, and 16 bases separated the two germline ends. The CDR3 reads CASSAPGQIDTDTQYF. In DNA, the CDR3 is TGTGCCAGCAGTGCCCCCGGCCAGATTGACACAGATACGCAGTATTTT. Using reference TRBV2 and TRBJ2-3 for the parts outside the CDR3, the full variable domain is EPEVTQTPSHQVTQMGQEVILRCVPISNHLYFYWYRQILGQKVEFLVSFYNNEISEKSEIFDDQFSVERPDGSNFTLKIRSTKLEDSAMYFCASSAPGQIDTDTQYFGPGTRLTVL.

This clonotype has at least ten counts. The chain has TRBV6-1 and TRBJ2-7; the D gene is possibly TRBD1 (6 bases). This CDR3 comprises 13 residues. The germline V gene encodes CDR1 MNHNS and CDR2 SASEGT. The V end lost 6 bases, the J end lost 2 bases, and 11 bases lay between the germline ends. In DNA form, the CDR3 reads TGTGCCAGCAGGTCTGGACAGACCTACGAGCAGTACTTC. Translation: CASRSGQTYEQYF.

CDR3 coding DNA: TGCAGTGCTAGGGGGGTGGAGGGGAGCTCCTACGAGCAGTACTTC. This gives the protein CSARGVEGSSYEQYF. The gene calls are TRBV20-1 and TRBJ2-7, with a weak D call TRBD2 (6 bases). V lost 3 bases to trimming and J lost 0 bases, with 15 bases between them. CDR3 length equals 15 residues. Germline CDR1 reads DFQATT; CDR2 reads SNEGSKA (reference sequence).

This clonotype showed up many times. This rearrangement joins TRBV7-9 to TRBJ1-4; 7 nucleotides line up with TRBD1. Losses at the gene ends were 1 base for V and 7 bases for J; bases not matched to a gene: 6. This CDR3 region has 15 residues. CDR1 SEHNR and CDR2 FQNEAQ come from the germline V gene (reference sequence). CDR3 sequence reads: CASSLDVTGVEKLFF. The DNA for the CDR3 is TGTGCCAGCAGCTTAGATGTCACAGGGGTTGAAAAACTGTTTTTT. Based on the CDR3 plus reference TRBV7-9 and TRBJ1-4, the full variable domain is DTGVSQNPRHKITKRGQNVTFRCDPISEHNRLYWYRQTLGQGPEFLTYFQNEAQLEKSRLLSDRFSAERPKGSFSTLEIQRTEQGDSAMYLCASSLDVTGVEKLFFGSGTQLSVL.

This clonotype was seen ten or more times. The genes are TRBV27 and TRBJ2-7, with 7 bases aligning to TRBD2. J lost 1 base, V lost 6 bases, and 6 bases had no gene match. Germline values: CDR1 MNHEY, CDR2 SMNVEV (reference sequence). The CDR3 has 14 residues. The CDR3, as DNA: TGTGCCAGCAGCCCAGGAGCGGGGTCCTACGAGCAGTACTTC. It is translated as CASSPGAGSYEQYF.